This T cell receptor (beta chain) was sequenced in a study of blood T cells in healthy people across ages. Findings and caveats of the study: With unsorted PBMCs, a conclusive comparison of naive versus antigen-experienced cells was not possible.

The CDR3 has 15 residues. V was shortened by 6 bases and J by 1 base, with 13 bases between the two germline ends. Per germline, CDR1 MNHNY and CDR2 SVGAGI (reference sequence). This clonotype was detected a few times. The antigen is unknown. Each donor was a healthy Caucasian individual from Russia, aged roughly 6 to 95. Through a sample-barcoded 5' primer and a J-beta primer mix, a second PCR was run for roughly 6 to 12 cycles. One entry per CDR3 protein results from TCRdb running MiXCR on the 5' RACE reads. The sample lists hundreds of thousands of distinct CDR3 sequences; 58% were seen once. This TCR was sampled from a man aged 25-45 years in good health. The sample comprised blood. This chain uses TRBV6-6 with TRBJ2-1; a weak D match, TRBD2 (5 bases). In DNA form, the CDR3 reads TGTGCCAGCAGAAAGGGCGGGTGGTCCTACAATGAGCAGTTCTTC. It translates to CASRKGGWSYNEQFF.